The 22 T cell receptor beta chains given below trace back to one sample, sequenced in a study of hypomethylating agent response in myelodysplastic syndrome. Produced via immunoSEQ multiplex PCR; TCRdb's table is partial and in-frame only. The table records some 4,000 clones, approximately 78% of them present only once. The sample was bone marrow, taken before or after starting hypomethylating agent treatment for myelodysplastic syndrome (not recorded which). These TCRs come from a human donor with myelodysplastic syndrome.

The CDR3 DNA reads TGCGCCAGCAGCTTGGCGGGGCCGCAGTGGGGCTACACCTTC. Encoded protein: CASSLAGPQWGYTF. The chain couples TRBV5-1 to TRBJ1-2; D may be TRBD1 (5 bases). CDR1 SGHRS and CDR2 YFSETQ come from the germline V gene. The CDR3 extends over 14 amino acids. V gave up 0 bases and J gave up 8 bases, with 14 bases separating them.

The CDR3 region is CASSYAGKAEAFF. In DNA, the CDR3 is TGTGCCAGCAGTTACGCAGGGAAGGCTGAAGCTTTCTTT. The gene calls are TRBV6-5 and TRBJ1-1, with D perhaps TRBD1 (5 bases). With 2 bases removed from V and 6 bases from J, the gap between germline ends came to 10 bases. Germline CDR1 is MNHEY and CDR2 is SVGAGI. This CDR3 region has 13 residues.

This chain uses TRBV9 with TRBJ1-4, with TRBD1 as a possible D gene (5 bases). CDR3 size: 15 residues. CDR1 is SGDLS, CDR2 YYNGEE, per germline. The germline V and J ends were trimmed by 0 bases and 2 bases, with 8 bases remaining between them. The CDR3 protein is CASSVGGSTNEKLFF. CDR3 DNA sequence: TGTGCCAGCAGCGTAGGGGGGAGCACTAATGAAAAACTGTTTTTT.

This clone was counted only a few times. The rearrangement links TRBV2 to TRBJ1-1; D is unclear. In germline, CDR1 is SNHLY, CDR2 FYNNEI. The V gene lost 8 bases and the J gene lost 4 bases, with 11 bases spanning the gap. The CDR3 extends over 12 amino acids. The CDR3 sequence: CASGRVITEAFF. The DNA of the CDR3 is TGTGCCAGCGGCCGGGTGATCACTGAAGCTTTCTTT.

This chain connects TRBV5-5 to TRBJ2-3, with a tentative D call TRBD2 (5 bases). Germline assignment: CDR1 SGHKS and CDR2 YYEKEE (reference sequence). Trimming took 2 bases from V and 5 from J, leaving 12 bases between them. There are 14 residues in the CDR3. The CDR3 reads CASSFRQAGDTQYF. Here the CDR3 DNA reads TGTGCCAGCAGCTTTCGCCAGGCGGGAGATACGCAGTATTTT.

V and J are TRBV28 and TRBJ2-1, with 8 bases that match TRBD1. The CDR3 runs 13 residues. CDR1 is MDHEN, CDR2 SYDVKM, per germline. V shed 6 bases and J 9 bases; nucleotides not matched to a gene: 7. DNA of the CDR3: TGTGCCAGCAGCTTCGGACAGGGCGTTGAGCAGTTCTTC. Amino acid sequence: CASSFGQGVEQFF.

V gene TRBV5-6 combines with J gene TRBJ2-3, with TRBD2 identical over 9 bases. The CDR3 has 16 amino acids. Germline V CDR1 and CDR2: SGHDT, YYEEEE. The J segment lost 4 bases and the V segment lost 3 bases, leaving 9 bases of the junction unmatched. CDR3 sequence: CASSSTKRGVSDTQYF. For the CDR3, the DNA is TGTGCCAGCAGCTCAACTAAGCGGGGGGTATCAGATACGCAGTATTTT.

The chain is built from TRBV30 and TRBJ1-1; D might be TRBD1 (5 bases). This CDR3 is built from 13 residues. V dropped 1 base and J dropped 3 bases, with 9 bases sitting between them. The germline gives CDR1 GTSNPN, CDR2 SVGIG (reference sequence). CDR3 in DNA: TGTGCCTGGAGTGAAGGGGTACACACTGAAGCTTTCTTT. Translation gives CAWSEGVHTEAFF.

The chain couples TRBV6-1 to TRBJ2-4; 7 nucleotides agree with TRBD1. This CDR3 contains 15 residues. Per germline, CDR1 MNHNS and CDR2 SASEGT. V lost 5 bases and J lost 1; bases outside the gene matches: 5. CDR3 in amino acids: CASSKGAGAKNIQYF. DNA of the CDR3: TGTGCCAGCAGTAAGGGGGCCGGGGCCAAAAACATTCAGTACTTC.

The gene calls are TRBV5-4 and TRBJ2-6, with 8 bases fitting TRBD1. CDR1 is SGHNT and CDR2 is YYREEE in the germline V gene (reference sequence). With 4 bases clipped from V and 2 bases from J, the junction kept 5 bases outside the gene matches. This CDR3 comprises 16 residues. The CDR3: CASSPPTGAGANVLTF. Written as DNA, the CDR3 is TGTGCCAGCAGCCCCCCGACAGGGGCTGGGGCCAACGTCCTGACTTTC.

This rearrangement joins TRBV7-2 to TRBJ2-7; TRBD2 matches at 8 bases. This CDR3 contains 16 residues. The ends lost 5 bases at V and 0 bases at J; junction bases unmatched: 9. Per germline, CDR1 SGHTA and CDR2 FQGNSA. The CDR3 nucleotides read TGTGCCAGCAGCCCGGGGGGGGACTTCCTCTCCTACGAGCAGTACTTC. It encodes CASSPGGDFLSYEQYF.

The chain has TRBV6-5 and TRBJ1-2, with a possible D match to TRBD1 (5 bases). From germline, CDR1 is MNHEY and CDR2 SVGAGI. Trimming removed 3 bases at V and 2 bases at J, with 13 bases between. This CDR3 has 15 residues. CDR3 sequence: CASSYSRDPNYGYTF. The CDR3 DNA is TGTGCCAGCAGTTATTCCCGGGACCCAAACTATGGCTACACCTTC.

The rearrangement links TRBV4-3 to TRBJ2-3, with D possibly matching TRBD2 (5 bases). Per the germline V gene, CDR1 is LGHNA and CDR2 is YSLEER. The CDR3 length is 13 residues. The V gene lost 4 bases and the J gene lost 0 bases, with 5 bases spanning the gap. The CDR3 DNA follows: TGCGCCAGCAGCCGGACTAGCACAGATACGCAGTATTTT. Translating it yields CASSRTSTDTQYF.

This chain uses TRBV25-1 with TRBJ2-3; D is possibly TRBD1 (5 bases). The CDR3 loop spans 13 amino acids. Trimming pared 6 bases from V and 2 bases from J, leaving 9 bases between. Germline CDR1 MGHDK, CDR2 SYGVNS. The CDR3 DNA reads as TGTGCCAGCAGGACAGTTAACACAGATACGCAGTATTTT. It codes for CASRTVNTDTQYF. The full variable domain, completed using reference TRBV25-1 and TRBJ2-3, is EADIYQTPRYLVIGTGKKITLECSQTMGHDKMYWYQQDPGMELHLIHYSYGVNSTEKGDLSSESTVSRIRTEHFPLTLESARPSHTSQYLCASRTVNTDTQYFGPGTRLTVL.

The chain joins TRBV7-2 to TRBJ2-3; possibly TRBD2 for D (5 bases). Germline-derived CDR1 and CDR2 are SGHTA and FQGNSA. This CDR3 comprises 15 residues. Trimming removed 1 base from V and 0 bases from J, with 8 bases in between. CDR3 amino acids: CASSLVGGSTDTQYF. The CDR3 DNA sequence: TGTGCCAGCAGCTTAGTCGGCGGGAGCACAGATACGCAGTATTTT.

This clone was counted a few times. The chain links TRBV2 to TRBJ1-2, with 8 nucleotides matching TRBD1. The V gene's germline CDR1 is SNHLY and CDR2 FYNNEI. This CDR3 has 15 amino acids. Losses at the gene ends were 2 bases for V and 9 bases for J; bases not matched to a gene: 11. The CDR3: CASSETLQGGGSYTF. The CDR3 DNA follows: TGTGCCAGCAGTGAAACCTTACAGGGGGGCGGTAGCTACACCTTC. The variable domain in full, completed from reference TRBV2 and TRBJ1-2, reads EPEVTQTPSHQVTQMGQEVILRCVPISNHLYFYWYRQILGQKVEFLVSFYNNEISEKSEIFDDQFSVERPDGSNFTLKIRSTKLEDSAMYFCASSETLQGGGSYTFGSGTRLTVV.

This chain connects TRBV6-5 to TRBJ2-3; TRBD2 is a possible D gene (7 bases). The CDR3 contains 16 residues. CDR1 and CDR2 from the germline V gene are MNHEY and SVGAGI. V lost 2 bases to trimming and J lost 2 bases, with 14 bases between them. For the CDR3, the DNA is TGTGCCAGCAGTTACCGAGAGGGGGGGACCACAGATACGCAGTATTTT. Amino acid sequence: CASSYREGGTTDTQYF.

The gene calls are TRBV7-9 and TRBJ1-1; 7 bases fit TRBD1. Germline V gene sequence: CDR1 SEHNR, CDR2 FQNEAQ (reference sequence). Trimming took 6 bases from V and 5 from J; bases not matched to a gene: 15. The CDR3 totals 16 residues. The DNA for the CDR3 is TGTGCCAGCAGTATAGACAGGGAAGTTGGTGTTACTGAAGCTTTCTTT. Its translation is CASSIDREVGVTEAFF.

The chain joins TRBV27 to TRBJ1-6, with D tentatively TRBD1 (5 bases). This CDR3 contains 13 residues. The V gene's germline CDR1 is MNHEY and CDR2 SMNVEV (reference sequence). V gave up 6 bases and J gave up 4 bases, with 7 bases separating them. As DNA, the CDR3 is TGTGCCAGCAGAACAGGTTATAATTCACCCCTCCACTTT. It specifies CASRTGYNSPLHF.

The table lists this clone with a few counts. The chain combines TRBV21-1 with TRBJ2-7; no DNA check was done on the table's D call, TRBD1. TRBV21-1 is a known pseudogene. The length of the CDR3 is 14 residues. The DNA of the CDR3 is TGTGCCAGCAGCAAAGTACAGGGCCGCATTCAGCAGTACTTC. This translates into CASSKVQGRIQQYF.

This chain joins TRBV27 and TRBJ2-7, with 9 positions matching TRBD1. The V segment lost 2 bases and the J segment 4 bases; nucleotides outside the gene matches: 3. This CDR3 spans 14 amino acids. Germline assignment: CDR1 MNHEY and CDR2 SMNVEV (reference sequence). The CDR3 region has the DNA TGTGCCAGCAGTTTAGTACAGGGGGCATACGAGCAGTACTTC. It is translated as CASSLVQGAYEQYF.

The V gene is TRBV9, the J gene TRBJ1-1, with TRBD1 identical over 7 bases. The CDR3 has 14 amino acids. V gave up 1 base and J gave up 3 bases; unmatched junction bases: 3. Per germline, CDR1 SGDLS and CDR2 YYNGEE. The CDR3 spells CASSVFTGDTEAFF. CDR3 nucleotide sequence: TGTGCCAGCAGCGTATTCACAGGGGACACTGAAGCTTTCTTT.